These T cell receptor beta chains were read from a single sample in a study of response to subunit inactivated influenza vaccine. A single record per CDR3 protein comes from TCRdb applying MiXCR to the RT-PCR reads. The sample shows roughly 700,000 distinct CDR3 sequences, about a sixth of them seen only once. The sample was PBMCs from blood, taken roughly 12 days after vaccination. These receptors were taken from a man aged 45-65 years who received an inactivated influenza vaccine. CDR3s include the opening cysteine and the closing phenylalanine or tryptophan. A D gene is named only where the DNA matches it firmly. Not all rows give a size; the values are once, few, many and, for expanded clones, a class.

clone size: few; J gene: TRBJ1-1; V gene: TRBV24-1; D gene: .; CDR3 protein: CATSLRTSNTEAFF; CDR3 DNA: TGTGCCACCAGTCTAAGGACCTCGAACACTGAAGCTTTCTTT
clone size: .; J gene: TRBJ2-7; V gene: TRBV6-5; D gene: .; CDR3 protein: CASSYSRDGGSYEQYF; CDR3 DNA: TGTGCCAGCAGTTACTCGAGGGACGGAGGTTCCTACGAGCAGTACTTC
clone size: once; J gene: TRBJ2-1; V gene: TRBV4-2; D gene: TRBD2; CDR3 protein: CASSLPGLAGVWSSYNEQFF; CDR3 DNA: TGTGCCAGCAGCCTCCCGGGACTAGCGGGGGTATGGAGCTCCTACAATGAGCAGTTCTTC
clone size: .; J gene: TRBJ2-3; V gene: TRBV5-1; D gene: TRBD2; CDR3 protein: CASSSGLAGGPGTDTQYF; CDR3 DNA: TGCGCCAGCAGCTCGGGACTAGCGGGAGGGCCTGGTACAGATACGCAGTATTTT
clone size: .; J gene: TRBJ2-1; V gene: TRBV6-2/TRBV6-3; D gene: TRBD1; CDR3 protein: CASSYTDRGAYNEQFF; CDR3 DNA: TGTGCCAGCAGTTACACCGACAGGGGGGCCTACAATGAGCAGTTCTTC
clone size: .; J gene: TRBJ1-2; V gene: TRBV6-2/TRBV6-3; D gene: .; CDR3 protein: CASSQRHRTYGYTF; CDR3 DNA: TGTGCCAGCAGTCAACGCCACAGGACCTATGGCTACACCTTC
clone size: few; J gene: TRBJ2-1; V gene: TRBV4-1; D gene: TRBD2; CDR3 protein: CASSLSGAGNQFF; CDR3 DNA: TGCGCCAGCAGCCTAAGCGGGGCAGGGAATCAGTTCTTC
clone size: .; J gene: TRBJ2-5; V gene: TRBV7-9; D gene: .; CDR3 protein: CASSLDAGRGGETQYF; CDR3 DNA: TGTGCCAGCAGCTTAGACGCGGGCCGAGGGGGAGAGACCCAGTACTTC
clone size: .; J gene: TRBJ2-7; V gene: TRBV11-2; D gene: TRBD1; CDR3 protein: CASSSTGRGSNEQYF; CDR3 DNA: TGTGCCAGCAGCTCGACAGGGAGAGGGTCCAACGAGCAGTACTTC
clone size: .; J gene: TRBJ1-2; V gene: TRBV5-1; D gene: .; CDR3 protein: CASSLGLVTWNYGYTF; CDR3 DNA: TGCGCCAGCAGCTTGGGTCTAGTGACCTGGAACTATGGCTACACCTTC
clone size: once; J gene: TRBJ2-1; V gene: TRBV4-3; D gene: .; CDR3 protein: CASSRAGLWSYNEQFF; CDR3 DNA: TGCGCCAGCAGCCGGGCCGGGTTATGGTCCTACAATGAGCAGTTCTTC
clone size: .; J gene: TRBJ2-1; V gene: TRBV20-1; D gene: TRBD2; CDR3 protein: CSARGRLAGAPYNEQFF; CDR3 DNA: TGCAGTGCTAGAGGCCGACTAGCGGGGGCCCCCTACAATGAGCAGTTCTTC
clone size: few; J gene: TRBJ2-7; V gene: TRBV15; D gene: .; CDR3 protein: CATSRDTGGGYEQYF; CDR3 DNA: TGTGCCACCAGCAGGGATACAGGGGGAGGGTACGAGCAGTACTTC
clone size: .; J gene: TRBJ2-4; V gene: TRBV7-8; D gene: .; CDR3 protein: CASSLGARGQNIQYF; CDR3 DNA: TGTGCCAGCAGCTTGGGGGCGAGGGGCCAAAACATTCAGTACTTC
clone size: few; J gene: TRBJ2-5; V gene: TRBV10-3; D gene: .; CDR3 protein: CAAPSRVEETQYF; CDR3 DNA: TGTGCCGCGCCTTCCAGGGTAGAGGAGACCCAGTACTTC
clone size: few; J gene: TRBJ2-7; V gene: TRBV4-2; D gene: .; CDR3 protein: CASSQEDWTYEQYF; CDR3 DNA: TGTGCCAGCAGCCAAGAAGACTGGACCTACGAGCAGTACTTC
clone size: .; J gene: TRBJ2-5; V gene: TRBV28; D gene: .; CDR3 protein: CASSVHLETATQETQYF; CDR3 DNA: TGTGCCAGCAGTGTTCACCTCGAGACAGCCACCCAAGAGACCCAGTACTTC
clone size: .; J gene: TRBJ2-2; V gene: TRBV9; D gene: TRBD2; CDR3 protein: CASSIHSGGYTGELFF; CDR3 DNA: TGTGCTAGCAGCATACATAGCGGGGGTTACACCGGGGAGCTGTTTTTT
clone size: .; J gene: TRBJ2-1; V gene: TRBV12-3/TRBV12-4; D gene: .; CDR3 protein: CASSLRRRTTQNEQFF; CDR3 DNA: TGTGCCAGCAGTTTAAGACGTAGGACTACACAGAATGAGCAGTTCTTC
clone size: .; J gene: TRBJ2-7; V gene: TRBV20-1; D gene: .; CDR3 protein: CSARDPTVIYEQYF; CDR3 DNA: TGCAGTGCTAGAGATCCCACAGTCATCTACGAGCAGTACTTC
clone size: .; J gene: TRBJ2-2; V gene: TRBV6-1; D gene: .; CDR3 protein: CASSILWQTNTGELFF; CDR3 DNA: TGTGCCAGCAGTATCCTTTGGCAGACGAACACCGGGGAGCTGTTTTTT
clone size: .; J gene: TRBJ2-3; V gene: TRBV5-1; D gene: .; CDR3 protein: CASSHGKFGTDTQYF; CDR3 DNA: TGCGCCAGCAGCCACGGGAAGTTTGGCACAGATACGCAGTATTTT
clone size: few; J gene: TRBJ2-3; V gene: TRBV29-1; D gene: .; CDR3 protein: CSVAPGTTFTDTQYF; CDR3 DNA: TGCAGCGTCGCTCCCGGGACAACATTCACAGATACGCAGTATTTT
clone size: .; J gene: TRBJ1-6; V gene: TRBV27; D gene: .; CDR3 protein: CASSFIGRGASPLHF; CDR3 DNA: TGTGCCAGCAGTTTTATTGGCAGGGGTGCTTCACCCCTCCACTTT
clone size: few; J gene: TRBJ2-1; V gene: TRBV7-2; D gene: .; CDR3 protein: CASSSRRVVGNEQFF; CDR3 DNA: TGTGCCAGCAGTTCCCGTCGGGTGGTCGGCAATGAGCAGTTCTTC
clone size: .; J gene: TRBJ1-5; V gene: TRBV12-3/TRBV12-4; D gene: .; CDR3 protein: CASRRGGVQPQHF; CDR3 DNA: TGTGCCAGCAGGAGGGGGGGGGTTCAGCCCCAGCATTTT
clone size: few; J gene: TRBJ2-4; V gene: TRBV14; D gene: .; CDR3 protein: CASSQADLNIQYF; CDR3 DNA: TGTGCCAGCAGCCAGGCGGACTTAAACATTCAGTACTTC
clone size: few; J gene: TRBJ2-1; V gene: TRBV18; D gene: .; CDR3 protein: CASSPGPWGNEQFF; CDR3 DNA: TGTGCCAGCTCACCTGGACCCTGGGGCAATGAGCAGTTCTTC
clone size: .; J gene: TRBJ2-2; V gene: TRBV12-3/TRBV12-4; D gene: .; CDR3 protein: CASSLTGAETGELFF; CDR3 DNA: TGTGCCAGCAGTTTAACGGGGGCCGAAACCGGGGAGCTGTTTTTT
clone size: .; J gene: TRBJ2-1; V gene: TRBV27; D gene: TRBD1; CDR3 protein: CASSLWSGTGNNEQFF; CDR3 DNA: TGTGCCAGCAGTTTATGGTCCGGGACAGGGAACAATGAGCAGTTCTTC
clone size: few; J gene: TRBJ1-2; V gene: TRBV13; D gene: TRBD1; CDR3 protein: CASSTSDRARNYGYTF; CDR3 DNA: TGTGCCAGCAGCACCTCGGACAGGGCGAGAAACTATGGCTACACCTTC
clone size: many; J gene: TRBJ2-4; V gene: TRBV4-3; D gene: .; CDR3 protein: CASSQDVSGAKNIQYF; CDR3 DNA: TGCGCCAGCAGCCAAGATGTATCCGGGGCAAAAAACATTCAGTACTTC
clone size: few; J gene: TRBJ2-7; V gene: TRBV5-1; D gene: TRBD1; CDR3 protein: CASSFAPGQASYEQYF; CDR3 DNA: TGCGCCAGCAGCTTTGCCCCCGGACAGGCAAGCTACGAGCAGTACTTC
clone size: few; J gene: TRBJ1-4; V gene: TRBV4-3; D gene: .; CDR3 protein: CASSPGTREKLFF; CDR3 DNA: TGCGCCAGCAGCCCAGGGACTCGTGAAAAACTGTTTTTT
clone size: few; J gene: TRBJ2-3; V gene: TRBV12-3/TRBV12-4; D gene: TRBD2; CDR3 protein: CASIFSGGSTDTQYF; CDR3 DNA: TGTGCCAGCATTTTTAGCGGGGGCAGCACAGATACGCAGTATTTT
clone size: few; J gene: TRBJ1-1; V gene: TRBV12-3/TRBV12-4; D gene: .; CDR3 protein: CASFKLAEAFF; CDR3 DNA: TGTGCCAGCTTTAAACTCGCTGAAGCTTTCTTT
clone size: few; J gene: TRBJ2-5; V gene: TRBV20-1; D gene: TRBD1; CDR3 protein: CSAADWDRRGFQETQYF; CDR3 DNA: TGCAGTGCTGCAGACTGGGACAGGCGTGGGTTTCAAGAGACCCAGTACTTC
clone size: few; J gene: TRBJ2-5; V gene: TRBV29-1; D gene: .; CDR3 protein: CSIKFRVMETQYF; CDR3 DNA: TGCAGCATAAAGTTCCGGGTTATGGAGACCCAGTACTTC
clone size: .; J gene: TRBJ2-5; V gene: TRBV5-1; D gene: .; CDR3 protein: CASSNTGGEETQYF; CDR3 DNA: TGCGCCAGCAGCAATACAGGGGGGGAAGAGACCCAGTACTTC
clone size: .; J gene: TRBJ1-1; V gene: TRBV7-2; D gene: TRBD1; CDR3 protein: CASSKTGGNTEAFF; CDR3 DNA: TGTGCCAGCAGTAAAACAGGGGGCAACACTGAAGCTTTCTTT